The 3 T cell receptor beta chains reported below all come from one sample, sequenced in a study of T cell repertoires in cytomegalovirus infection. TCRdb analysed the reads with MiXCR anew, one entry per CDR3 protein. The sample contains roughly 320,000 distinct CDR3 sequences, 9.6% of which appear only once. The material sequenced was PBMCs. The receptors were gathered from a human donor in good health (CMV status not recorded). Some clones in this sample may be carry-over from other donors' samples.

This clonotype has ten or more counts. The chain is built from TRBV14 and TRBJ1-2; D uncertain. From germline, CDR1 is SGHDN and CDR2 FVKESK. This CDR3 region has 13 residues. Trimming cost V 0 bases and J 6 bases, with 8 bases left between them. CDR3 in amino acids: CASSQDVLNGYTF. As DNA, the CDR3 is TGTGCCAGCAGCCAAGATGTATTAAATGGCTACACCTTC.

This clonotype appeared many times. The chain carries TRBV6-2 or TRBV6-3 and TRBJ1-1; 9 positions match TRBD1. Germline assignment: CDR1 MNHEY and CDR2 SVGEGT. This CDR3 comprises 15 residues. Trimming removed 6 bases from V and 1 base from J; junction bases left unmatched: 6. The CDR3 sequence: CASSGTGFWNTEAFF. The CDR3 bases are TGTGCCAGCAGCGGGACAGGGTTTTGGAACACTGAAGCTTTCTTT.

In this sample, this clonotype turned up many times. The CDR3 region is CASSPAPKPSGANVLTF. The CDR3, as DNA: TGTGCCAGCAGCCCCGCCCCCAAGCCTTCTGGGGCCAACGTCCTGACTTTC. V usage is TRBV7-9 and J usage is TRBJ2-6; D call uncertain. V was shortened by 5 bases and J by 1 base, with 15 bases between the two germline ends. Germline V lookup: CDR1 SEHNR, CDR2 FQNEAQ (reference sequence). This CDR3 has 17 amino acids. The variable domain in full, completed from reference TRBV7-9 and TRBJ2-6, reads DTGVSQNPRHKITKRGQNVTFRCDPISEHNRLYWYRQTLGQGPEFLTYFQNEAQLEKSRLLSDRFSAERPKGSFSTLEIQRTEQGDSAMYLCASSPAPKPSGANVLTFGAGSRLTVL.